A single sample gave rise to the 23 T cell receptor beta chains below, sequenced in a study of cytomegalovirus exposure and HLA in healthy donors (dated by TCRdb to the late 2010s). Library creation used the immunoSEQ multiplex PCR assay. The multiplex PCR relied on a mix of 60 forward primers for TCR Vbeta segments and 13 reverse primers for TCR Jbeta segments. TCRdb stores this immuneACCESS table with in-frame sequences only. Part of the clones is absent; in the studies checked, under half of the shortfall reflects unresolved V genes, and no reason is known for the rest. The sample table shows 150,000 to 200,000 clones, and about 80% are seen once. Of the sample, 9% to 10% falls within the top ten clones. The sample consisted of PBMCs. These TCRs come from a man aged 18 to 30 in good health and CMV-seropositive.

The chain uses TRBV9 and TRBJ2-5; unclear D gene. CDR3 length: 13 amino acids. Germline CDR1 SGDLS, CDR2 YYNGEE. The V end lost 0 bases, the J end lost 2 bases, and 5 bases lay between the germline ends. The CDR3 sequence is CASSVGAQETQYF. In nucleotides, the CDR3 is TGTGCCAGCAGCGTAGGGGCTCAAGAGACCCAGTACTTC.

This clone showed up just a few times. The genes are TRBV4-2 and TRBJ2-2; 14 nucleotides agree with TRBD2. The CDR3 loop spans 16 amino acids. Germline assignment: CDR1 LGHNA and CDR2 YNFKEQ. V dropped 1 base and J dropped 6; count of bases not matched to a gene: 1. The CDR3, as DNA: TGTGCCAGCAGCCAAGGACTAGCGGGAGGGCCCGGGGAGCTGTTTTTT. Its protein product is CASSQGLAGGPGELFF.

This clone was counted once. The rearrangement joins TRBV19 to TRBJ1-1; TRBD1 matches 7 bases. Germline V CDR1 and CDR2: LNHDA, SQIVND (reference sequence). V was clipped by 5 bases and J by 8 bases; unmatched bases: 8. This CDR3 has 13 residues. CDR3 DNA sequence: TGTGCCAGTAGTTCTGACAGGGTATGGGAAGCTTTCTTT. Protein: CASSSDRVWEAFF.

The chain uses TRBV11-2 and TRBJ2-1; 8 bases align to TRBD2. Germline trimming cut 7 bases from V and 4 bases from J; bases unmatched to any gene: 12. The V gene's germline CDR1 is SGHAT and CDR2 FQNNGV. The CDR3 is 16 residues long. The CDR3 spells CASTYTGGRWYNEQFF. The CDR3 coding sequence is TGTGCCAGCACCTACACCGGCGGGAGGTGGTACAATGAGCAGTTCTTC.

Notes on this clone: At the DNA level, this CDR3 is encoded by other sequences in the same sample as well. CDR3 bases: TGCGCCAGCAGCTCGACAGGGGTCAATGAGCAGTTCTTC. This codes for CASSSTGVNEQFF. V and J are TRBV5-1 and TRBJ2-1; 8 bases are a match to TRBD1. Looked up from germline, CDR1 is SGHRS and CDR2 is YFSETQ. This CDR3 region has 13 residues. J was trimmed by 6 bases and V by 3 bases; bases with no gene match: 2.

This clone was found once. The rearrangement joins TRBV6-5 to TRBJ1-3; D not resolved. This CDR3 contains 12 residues. Trimming removed 7 bases from V and 1 base from J, with 5 bases in between. Looked up from germline, CDR1 is MNHEY and CDR2 is SVGAGI. CDR3 sequence reads: CASKTSGNTIYF. CDR3 DNA: TGTGCCAGCAAGACATCTGGAAACACCATATATTTT.

In the case of this clone: This is likely a read error, given that the CDR3 carries no conserved phenylalanine or tryptophan at its end. This sequence joins TRBV5-5 and TRBJ1-6; a possible D gene is TRBD1 (5 bases). V was pared by 0 bases and J by 9 bases, with 13 bases between. Germline V lookup: CDR1 SGHKS, CDR2 YYEKEE (reference sequence). CDR3 size: 15 residues. Here the CDR3 reads CASSLEGPRSSPLHL. The CDR3 region has the DNA TGTGCCAGCAGCTTGGAGGGGCCCCGGAGTTCACCCCTCCACCTT.

This clone was recorded a few times. The CDR3 carries no conserved terminal phenylalanine or tryptophan, so it likely arises from a read error. The chain joins TRBV5-1 to TRBJ1-6; TRBD1 might be the D (5 bases). The V end lost 4 bases, the J end lost 8 bases, and 19 bases lay between the germline ends. In germline, CDR1 is SGHRS, CDR2 YFSETQ. This CDR3 is built from 16 residues. The CDR3 sequence: CASSANPAGRDSPLHL. CDR3 nucleotide sequence: TGCGCCAGCAGCGCGAACCCCGCGGGACGAGATTCACCCCTCCACCTT.

CDR3 region: CAWSGWGQSSKAEAFF. CDR3 coding DNA: TGTGCCTGGAGTGGCTGGGGGCAATCAAGTAAGGCTGAAGCTTTCTTT. The V gene is TRBV30, the J gene TRBJ1-1, with TRBD1 as a possible D gene (6 bases). Germline CDR1 is GTSNPN and CDR2 is SVGIG (reference sequence). The CDR3 is 16 residues long. Trimming cost V 1 base and J 6 bases, with 21 bases left between them.

The chain is built from TRBV13 and TRBJ2-7; possible D gene TRBD2, 6 bases. The V and J ends lost 2 bases and 3 bases respectively, with 14 bases between them. The germline gives CDR1 PRHDT, CDR2 FYEKMQ (reference sequence). The CDR3 loop spans 15 amino acids. CDR3 loop: CASSLRERAGYEQYF. Written as DNA, the CDR3 is TGTGCCAGCAGCTTAAGGGAGCGGGCGGGCTACGAGCAGTACTTC.

The J gene is TRBJ1-2, the V gene TRBV4-2; 9 bases are a match to TRBD1. The CDR3 totals 16 residues. With V trimmed by 3 bases and J by 3 bases, 8 bases remained unmatched. Germline loops: CDR1 LGHNA, CDR2 YNFKEQ. The CDR3 DNA reads as TGTGCCAGCAGCCAGAGACAGGGGGAAAACTACTATGGCTACACCTTC. This gives the protein CASSQRQGENYYGYTF.

V is TRBV11-2 and J is TRBJ2-4, with a possible D match to TRBD1 (5 bases). The CDR3 consists of 15 residues. The germline V gene has CDR1 SGHAT and CDR2 FQNNGV. Trimming left V 0 bases short and J 6 bases short, with 12 bases between. Here the CDR3 reads CASSLEPGWGNIQYF. The CDR3 DNA is TGTGCCAGCAGCTTAGAGCCAGGGTGGGGAAACATTCAGTACTTC.

The V gene is TRBV4-1, the J gene TRBJ2-2, with D possibly TRBD2 on 5 matching bases. The CDR3 extends over 15 amino acids. The germline gives CDR1 MGHRA, CDR2 YSYEKL. Trimming left V 0 bases short and J 1 base short, with 6 bases between. The CDR3 sequence: CASSQEAENTGELFF. CDR3 DNA: TGCGCCAGCAGCCAAGAAGCGGAGAACACCGGGGAGCTGTTTTTT.

In its sample, this clone was seen a few times. The V call is TRBV10-2, the J call TRBJ1-1; D gene ambiguous. CDR3 length equals 14 residues. Between the trimmed V and J ends, which lost 7 bases and 0 bases, there was a span of 12 bases. The germline V gene has CDR1 WSHSY and CDR2 SAAADI. In DNA form, the CDR3 reads TGCGCCAGCACCCGAGGAGGCTTGAACACTGAAGCTTTCTTT. It translates to CASTRGGLNTEAFF.

Only a few counts were recorded for this clone. Here the CDR3 reads CASSPLQRDSSYEQYF. In DNA form, the CDR3 reads TGTGCCAGCAGCCCCCTTCAACGGGACAGCTCCTACGAGCAGTACTTC. The V gene is TRBV11-2, the J gene TRBJ2-7; 7 bases map to TRBD1. From germline, CDR1 is SGHAT and CDR2 FQNNGV. This CDR3 contains 16 residues. V was clipped by 5 bases and J by 0 bases; unmatched bases: 10.

The CDR3 region is CASSSAGGPGDTQYF. The DNA of the CDR3 is TGTGCCAGCAGCTCAGCGGGAGGGCCGGGAGATACGCAGTATTTT. The rearrangement links TRBV7-6 to TRBJ2-3, with 10 bases that match TRBD2. With 4 bases clipped from V and 5 bases from J, the junction kept 6 bases outside the gene matches. Looked up from germline, CDR1 is SGHVS and CDR2 is FNYEAQ. The CDR3 is 15 residues long. Supplemented by reference TRBV7-6 and TRBJ2-3, the full variable domain reads GAGVSQSPRYKVTKRGQDVALRCDPISGHVSLYWYRQALGQGPEFLTYFNYEAQQDKSGLPNDRFSAERPEGSISTLTIQRTEQRDSAMYRCASSSAGGPGDTQYFGPGTRLTVL.

The rearrangement links TRBV7-9 to TRBJ1-1, with D tentatively TRBD1 (6 bases). The CDR3 is 14 residues long. The germline V gene encodes CDR1 SEHNR and CDR2 FQNEAQ (reference sequence). Between the trimmed V and J ends, which lost 5 bases and 0 bases, there was a span of 10 bases. The CDR3 nucleotides read TGTGCCAGCAGCACCCGGACAGTGAACACTGAAGCTTTCTTT. Its translation is CASSTRTVNTEAFF.

This rearrangement joins TRBV5-1 to TRBJ2-3, with 8 bases aligning to TRBD1. Germline V lookup: CDR1 SGHRS, CDR2 YFSETQ. The ends lost 4 bases at V and 4 bases at J; junction bases unmatched: 8. The CDR3 contains 15 residues. The CDR3 loop is CASSLQGAGSDTQYF. As DNA, the CDR3 is TGCGCCAGCAGCCTCCAGGGGGCAGGATCAGATACGCAGTATTTT.

This clone was recorded a few times. This chain's CDR3 is CASKLQGENTEAFF. DNA for the CDR3: TGTGCCAGCAAACTCCAGGGGGAGAACACTGAAGCTTTCTTT. The chain recombines TRBV27 with TRBJ1-1; the match to TRBD1 covers 7 bases. CDR3 length: 14 residues. Trimming removed 7 bases from V and 1 base from J; junction bases left unmatched: 6. Germline CDR1 reads MNHEY; CDR2 reads SMNVEV (reference sequence).

This clone was recorded a few times. J is TRBJ2-3 and V is TRBV7-8; 9 bases agree with TRBD1. CDR3 length equals 16 residues. The ends lost 6 bases at V and 0 bases at J; junction bases unmatched: 7. Germline-derived CDR1 and CDR2 are SGHVS and FQNEAQ. CDR3 sequence reads: CASRRGTGPSTDTQYF. CDR3 in DNA: TGTGCCAGCAGGAGGGGGACAGGGCCTAGCACAGATACGCAGTATTTT.

The V gene is TRBV27, the J gene TRBJ2-1; 10 bases match TRBD2. V lost 7 bases, J lost 2 bases, and 5 bases stayed unmatched. CDR1 MNHEY and CDR2 SMNVEV come from the germline V gene (reference sequence). This CDR3 has 15 residues. The CDR3 nucleotides are TGTGCCAGCACTAGCGGGAGCCCCACCTACAATGAGCAGTTCTTC. Translation: CASTSGSPTYNEQFF.

The rearrangement links TRBV2 to TRBJ1-4, with 10 bases matching TRBD1. Germline-derived CDR1 and CDR2 are SNHLY and FYNNEI. With V trimmed by 6 bases and J by 8 bases, 9 bases remained unmatched. CDR3 length: 15 amino acids. This CDR3 is CASRVDPGQGEKLFF. The CDR3 coding sequence is TGTGCCAGCAGAGTAGATCCGGGACAGGGGGAAAAACTGTTTTTT.

The chain combines TRBV5-1 with TRBJ2-3, with 7 bases aligning to TRBD1. There are 13 residues in the CDR3. With 2 bases clipped from V and 7 bases from J, the junction kept 4 bases outside the gene matches. Germline V lookup: CDR1 SGHRS, CDR2 YFSETQ. As DNA, the CDR3 is TGCGCCAGCAGCTTCGAGGGGGCGAATACGCAGTATTTT. Amino acid sequence: CASSFEGANTQYF.